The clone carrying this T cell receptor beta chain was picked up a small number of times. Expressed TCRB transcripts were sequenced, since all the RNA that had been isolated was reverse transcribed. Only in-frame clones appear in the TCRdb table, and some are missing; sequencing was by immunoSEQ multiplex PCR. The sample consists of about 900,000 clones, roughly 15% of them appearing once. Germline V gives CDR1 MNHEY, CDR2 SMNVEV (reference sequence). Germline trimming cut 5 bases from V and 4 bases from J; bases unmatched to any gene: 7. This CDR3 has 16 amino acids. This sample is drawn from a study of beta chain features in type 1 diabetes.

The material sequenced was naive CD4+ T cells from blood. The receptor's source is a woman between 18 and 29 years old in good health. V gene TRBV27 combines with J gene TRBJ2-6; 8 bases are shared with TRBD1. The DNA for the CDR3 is TGTGCCAGCAGTGCCGGACAGGGATCCGGGGCCAACGTCCTGACTTTC. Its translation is CASSAGQGSGANVLTF.